The sequence of this TCR beta chain was determined in a study of T-cell memory formation after mild COVID-19. Study overall: Among the donors, TCR clusters were largely specific to each donor. Whole-study results and caveats: Memory from before infection featured some responding clones, which suggests cross-reactive memory joined.

This clonotype has a handful of counts. Its target is not known. Per the germline V gene, CDR1 is ENHRY and CDR2 is SYGVKD. V was clipped by 8 bases and J by 0 bases, with 8 bases between them. CDR3 length: 12 residues. TCRdb re-called the 5' RACE reads through MiXCR, storing one row per CDR3 protein. This sample carries fewer than 700,000 distinct CDR3 sequences, about 20% of them seen once, and the ten largest clones take 7% to 9%. The sample comprised PBMCs or a T cell subset sorted from them (not recorded which). This TCR derives from an adult woman who had mild COVID-19 (a few samples of this study predate the infection). Cell type and time point are not known. The rearrangement uses TRBV10-3 and TRBJ2-7; possibly TRBD2 for D (5 bases). The CDR3 sequence is CAIGGSSYEQYF. In nucleotides, the CDR3 is TGTGCCATCGGTGGGAGCTCCTACGAGCAGTACTTC.